The 28 T cell receptor beta chains reported below all come from one sample, sequenced in a study of spatial heterogeneity in lung cancer. TCRdb analysed the 5' RACE reads with MiXCR anew, one entry per CDR3 protein. Of roughly 13,000 distinct CDR3 sequences detected, less than 4.5% appear once; the ten largest clones hold over 35%. Time point denoted: sample taken at primary tumor resection. Material: PBMCs, obtained at surgery. The receptors derive from a male donor with early-stage non-small cell lung cancer.

This clonotype was picked up many times. This chain connects TRBV7-2 to TRBJ2-1, with D hard to call. V was shortened by 5 bases and J by 1 base, with 9 bases between the two germline ends. The V gene's germline CDR1 is SGHTA and CDR2 FQGNSA. The CDR3 runs to 14 residues. The CDR3 sequence: CASSPSKSYNEQFF. CDR3 nucleotides: TGTGCCAGCAGCCCCAGCAAATCCTACAATGAGCAGTTCTTC. Together with reference TRBV7-2 and TRBJ2-1, the CDR3 gives the full variable domain: GAGVSQSPSNKVTEKGKDVELRCDPISGHTALYWYRQSLGQGLEFLIYFQGNSAPDKSGLPSDRFSAERTGGSVSTLTIQRTQQEDSAVYLCASSPSKSYNEQFFGPGTRLTVL.

V gene TRBV12-3 or TRBV12-4 combines with J gene TRBJ1-5, with D unclear. The CDR3 covers 14 residues. V was trimmed by 11 bases and J by 7 bases, leaving 21 bases between them. The CDR3 loop reads CAGTRQNARQPQHF. CDR3 sequence (DNA): TGTGCCGGCACACGCCAGAATGCTCGGCAGCCCCAGCATTTT.

This clonotype was recorded many times. V is TRBV20-1 and J is TRBJ2-7; D is unresolved. The CDR3 length is 14 residues. The V end lost 0 bases, the J end lost 7 bases, and 16 bases lay between the germline ends. Germline V gene sequence: CDR1 DFQATT, CDR2 SNEGSKA (reference sequence). CDR3 protein: CSARDAADLGEQYF. The CDR3 region has the DNA TGCAGTGCTAGAGATGCCGCCGACCTTGGGGAGCAGTACTTC.

There are many counts of this clonotype. This chain joins TRBV7-2 and TRBJ2-7; a possible D gene is TRBD2 (6 bases). Germline lookup yields CDR1 SGHTA and CDR2 FQGNSA. The CDR3 runs 16 residues. Trimming left V 7 bases short and J 4 bases short, with 23 bases between. CDR3 DNA sequence: TGTGCCAGCACCCGCACTTGGGCTAGCGATACATACGAGCAGTACTTC. This encodes CASTRTWASDTYEQYF.

This clonotype appeared many times. The CDR3 nucleotides read TGTGCCAGTGGAGCTTCCTACGAGCAGTACTTC. It yields the protein CASGASYEQYF. The V and J genes are TRBV9 and TRBJ2-7; D unclear. Germline V gene data show CDR1 as SGDLS and CDR2 as YYNGEE. The CDR3 has 11 amino acids. Trimming took 8 bases from V and 1 from J, leaving 7 bases between them. Full variable domain (remainder filled in from reference TRBV9 and TRBJ2-7): DSGVTQTPKHLITATGQRVTLRCSPRSGDLSVYWYQQSLDQGLQFLIQYYNGEERAKGNILERFSAQQFPDLHSELNLSSLELGDSALYFCASGASYEQYFGPGTRLTVT.

This clonotype has at least ten counts. This chain connects TRBV10-3 to TRBJ2-6, with D possibly called TRBD1 or TRBD2 (5 bases each). In germline, CDR1 is ENHRY, CDR2 SYGVKD. The CDR3 has 18 amino acids. Trimming left V 3 bases short and J 0 bases short, with 15 bases between. This CDR3 is CAISEWGRLNSGANVLTF. The CDR3 bases are TGTGCCATCAGTGAATGGGGACGGCTAAACTCTGGGGCCAACGTCCTGACTTTC.

This clonotype was observed a few times. The chain carries TRBV7-9 and TRBJ2-4; 7 nucleotides align to TRBD1. V was pared by 6 bases and J by 8 bases, with 16 bases of the junction left unmatched. Germline V gene data show CDR1 as SEHNR and CDR2 as FQNEAQ (reference sequence). This CDR3 is built from 16 residues. The CDR3 sequence is CASSPHPRQGGDIQYF. CDR3 nucleotide sequence: TGTGCCAGCAGTCCACACCCACGACAGGGTGGGGACATTCAGTACTTC.

This clonotype came up many times. This chain connects TRBV29-1 to TRBJ2-5, with D maybe TRBD1 (7 bases). V was trimmed by 3 bases and J by 5 bases, leaving 31 bases between them. Germline V gives CDR1 SQVTM, CDR2 ANQGSEA. CDR3 length: 19 amino acids. The CDR3 is CSVDRGQGVGSGGQETQYF. The DNA for the CDR3 is TGCAGCGTTGATAGGGGCCAGGGGGTCGGTAGCGGAGGCCAGGAGACCCAGTACTTC.

Many counts were recorded for this clonotype. The chain has TRBV20-1 and TRBJ2-7; TRBD1 agrees at 7 bases. The germline CDR1 and CDR2 sequences are DFQATT and SNEGSKA (reference sequence). The V gene end was trimmed by 6 bases and the J gene end by 0 bases; junction bases not matched to a gene: 5. The CDR3 length is 13 residues. The CDR3 DNA reads as TGCAGTGCCGTTGGACAGGTCTCCTACGAGCAGTACTTC. It is translated as CSAVGQVSYEQYF.

This clonotype was detected many times. This chain's CDR3 is CSARDPRTSGDNEQFF. The CDR3 region has the DNA TGCAGTGCTAGAGACCCAAGGACTAGCGGAGACAATGAGCAGTTCTTC. This chain connects TRBV20-1 to TRBJ2-1; 10 bases are shared with TRBD2. Germline trimming cut 0 bases from V and 5 bases from J; bases unmatched to any gene: 7. The CDR3 is made up of 16 amino acids. The germline V gene encodes CDR1 DFQATT and CDR2 SNEGSKA (reference sequence).

There are many counts of this clonotype. The chain recombines TRBV9 with TRBJ2-2; possibly TRBD2 for D (5 bases). Germline V gives CDR1 SGDLS, CDR2 YYNGEE. The V end was cut by 4 bases, the J end by 7 bases, with 20 bases between. The CDR3 runs 16 residues. CDR3 amino acids: CASSPAPQEAFGELFF. The CDR3 coding sequence is TGTGCCAGCAGCCCAGCCCCCCAGGAGGCCTTCGGGGAGCTGTTTTTT.

In this sample, this clonotype is medium-sized. This chain joins TRBV5-1 and TRBJ2-1; 8 positions match TRBD2. Germline V gene data show CDR1 as SGHRS and CDR2 as YFSETQ. The CDR3 totals 14 residues. Trimming took 4 bases from V and 6 from J; bases not matched to a gene: 6. DNA for the CDR3: TGCGCCAGCAGCCCGTCCGGGACTAGCAATGAGCAGTTCTTC. Translated: CASSPSGTSNEQFF.

This clonotype was seen at least ten times. This chain joins TRBV2 and TRBJ2-7; D is undetermined. The CDR3 runs to 14 residues. Germline V gene lookup returns CDR1 SNHLY and CDR2 FYNNEI. V lost 3 bases to trimming and J lost 3 bases, with 12 bases between them. In DNA form, the CDR3 reads TGTGCCAGCAGTGAGGCAGGCCGGCGCTACGAGCAGTACTTC. Amino acid sequence: CASSEAGRRYEQYF.

In its sample, this clonotype was seen many times. The chain has TRBV29-1 and TRBJ2-3; the D is unclear. With 6 bases removed from V and 6 bases from J, the gap between germline ends came to 13 bases. CDR1 is SQVTM and CDR2 is ANQGSEA in the germline V gene. The CDR3 runs 12 residues. The CDR3 bases are TGCAGCGTGCGGTTAGAAGGCGATACGCAGTATTTT. This sequence encodes CSVRLEGDTQYF.

At least ten counts were recorded for this clonotype. The CDR3 loop reads CASTLPAASGYTF. The CDR3, as DNA: TGTGCCAGCACCCTCCCCGCCGCCTCGGGCTACACCTTC. The rearrangement links TRBV28 to TRBJ1-2; D not resolved. The CDR3 has 13 residues. Trimming cost V 7 bases and J 8 bases, with 17 bases left between them. Germline V gene lookup returns CDR1 MDHEN and CDR2 SYDVKM.

This clonotype is medium-sized by share. The CDR3 coding sequence is TGCGCCAGCAGCCTGACAGACACTGAAGCTTTCTTT. This encodes CASSLTDTEAFF. The V call is TRBV5-1, the J call TRBJ1-1; perhaps TRBD1 as D (5 bases). Germline loops: CDR1 SGHRS, CDR2 YFSETQ. Trimming cost V 4 bases and J 3 bases, with 7 bases left between them. The CDR3 is 12 amino acids.

This clonotype is medium-sized within its sample. The V gene is TRBV28, the J gene TRBJ2-7, with 9 bases identical to TRBD2. The CDR3 covers 15 residues. J gave up 1 base and V 6 bases, and 7 bases lay outside the gene matches. The germline CDR1 and CDR2 sequences are MDHEN and SYDVKM. The CDR3 DNA reads as TGTGCCAGCAGCCTCCTAGCGGGGTCTTCCTACGAGCAGTACTTC. Protein: CASSLLAGSSYEQYF.

This clonotype showed up many times. The chain links TRBV29-1 to TRBJ2-5, with D tentatively TRBD2 (5 bases). With 2 bases removed from V and 5 bases from J, the gap between germline ends came to 9 bases. This CDR3 has 12 residues. The V gene's germline CDR1 is SQVTM and CDR2 ANQGSEA. Here the CDR3 DNA reads TGCAGCGTTGAAAAACTAGGGGAGACCCAGTACTTC. Translated: CSVEKLGETQYF.

This clonotype was seen at least ten times. The chain employs TRBV7-9 and TRBJ2-3; D call uncertain. Germline V gene lookup returns CDR1 SEHNR and CDR2 FQNEAQ (reference sequence). The CDR3 loop spans 14 amino acids. Trimming shortened V by 5 bases and J by 1 base, and 10 bases separated the two germline ends. For the CDR3, the DNA is TGTGCCAGCAGCCCGTTGACCCGCACAGATACGCAGTATTTT. Translating gives CASSPLTRTDTQYF. The full variable domain, in which reference TRBV7-9 and TRBJ2-3 provide the parts outside the CDR3, is DTGVSQNPRHKITKRGQNVTFRCDPISEHNRLYWYRQTLGQGPEFLTYFQNEAQLEKSRLLSDRFSAERPKGSFSTLEIQRTEQGDSAMYLCASSPLTRTDTQYFGPGTRLTVL.

The J gene is TRBJ2-7, the V gene TRBV6-5; possible D gene TRBD2, 5 bases. V gave up 6 bases and J gave up 1 base, with 10 bases separating them. The CDR3 has 13 amino acids. Germline lookup yields CDR1 MNHEY and CDR2 SVGAGI. DNA for the CDR3: TGTGCCAGCAGCCGGGGATTTTCCTACGAGCAGTACTTC. It yields the protein CASSRGFSYEQYF.

Ten or more counts support this clonotype. The chain couples TRBV2 to TRBJ2-2; TRBD2 matches 7 bases. In germline, CDR1 is SNHLY, CDR2 FYNNEI. The CDR3 totals 15 residues. Trimming took 3 bases from V and 6 from J; bases not matched to a gene: 7. CDR3 sequence (DNA): TGTGCCAGCAGTGATCGGGCTAGCGGTGCCGGGGAGCTGTTTTTT. It specifies CASSDRASGAGELFF.

This clonotype rates as medium-sized. The V gene is TRBV4-2, the J gene TRBJ2-7, with no clear D. V dropped 4 bases and J dropped 3 bases, with 13 bases sitting between them. The V gene's germline CDR1 is LGHNA and CDR2 YNFKEQ. This CDR3 comprises 14 residues. The chain's CDR3 is CASSLFLGNYEQYF. CDR3 bases: TGTGCCAGCAGCCTCTTCCTGGGGAACTACGAGCAGTACTTC.

The chain combines TRBV6-2 or TRBV6-3 with TRBJ2-5; maybe TRBD1 (5 bases). The V gene's germline CDR1 is MNHEY and CDR2 SVGEGT. With 0 bases removed from V and 12 bases from J, the gap between germline ends came to 11 bases. The CDR3 is 12 residues long. The CDR3 loop reads CASSYSGHPEYF. Here the CDR3 DNA reads TGTGCCAGCAGTTACTCCGGACATCCTGAGTACTTC.

The chain is built from TRBV6-2 or TRBV6-3 and TRBJ2-4; D remains unclear. Germline V gene sequence: CDR1 MNHEY, CDR2 SVGEGT. The CDR3 covers 12 residues. Trimming cost V 2 bases and J 7 bases, with 6 bases left between them. The CDR3 protein is CASSYDLNIQYF. For the CDR3, the DNA is TGTGCCAGCAGTTACGATCTGAACATTCAGTACTTC.

This clonotype was found many times. The V gene is TRBV11-2, the J gene TRBJ2-2; unclear D gene. Germline assignment: CDR1 SGHAT and CDR2 FQNNGV. The V end lost 3 bases, the J end lost 0 bases, and 8 bases lay between the germline ends. The CDR3 totals 15 residues. The CDR3 DNA follows: TGTGCCAGCAGCTTCAGGCCAACGAACACCGGGGAGCTGTTTTTT. This gives the protein CASSFRPTNTGELFF.

This clonotype was recorded many times. V usage is TRBV6-2 or TRBV6-3 and J usage is TRBJ2-7; D is unresolved. Per germline, CDR1 MNHEY and CDR2 SVGEGT. The CDR3 totals 13 residues. Trimming pared 2 bases from V and 1 base from J, leaving 6 bases between. As DNA, the CDR3 is TGTGCCAGCAGTTACACTGGGTCCTACGAGCAGTACTTC. Translation gives CASSYTGSYEQYF.

This chain joins TRBV5-6 and TRBJ2-2, with a possible D match to TRBD2 (6 bases). The germline CDR1 and CDR2 sequences are SGHDT and YYEEEE. The CDR3 has 15 amino acids. V was clipped by 0 bases and J by 6 bases, with 12 bases between them. Written as DNA, the CDR3 is TGTGCCAGCAGCTTGGGGGAGGAGCGTCCCGGGGAGCTGTTTTTT. This encodes CASSLGEERPGELFF.

This clonotype occurred many times. CDR3 in amino acids: CASSEVPGAGGGNIQYF. The CDR3 DNA follows: TGCGCCAGCAGTGAGGTGCCGGGAGCGGGGGGAGGGAACATTCAGTACTTC. The chain employs TRBV10-2 and TRBJ2-4; 9 bases agree with TRBD2. Trimming took 2 bases from V and 7 from J; bases not matched to a gene: 12. The germline V gene encodes CDR1 WSHSY and CDR2 SAAADI. The CDR3 is 17 residues long.